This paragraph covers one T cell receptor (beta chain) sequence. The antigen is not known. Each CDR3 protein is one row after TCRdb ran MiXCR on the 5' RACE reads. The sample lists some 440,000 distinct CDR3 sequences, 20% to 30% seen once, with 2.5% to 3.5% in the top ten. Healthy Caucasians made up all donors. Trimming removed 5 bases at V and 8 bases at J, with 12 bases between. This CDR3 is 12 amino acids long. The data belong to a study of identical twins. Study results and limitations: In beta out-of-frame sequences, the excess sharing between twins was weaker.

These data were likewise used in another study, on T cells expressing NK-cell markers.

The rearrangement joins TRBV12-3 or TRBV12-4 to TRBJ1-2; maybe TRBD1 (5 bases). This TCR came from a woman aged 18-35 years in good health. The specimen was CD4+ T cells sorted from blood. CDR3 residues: CASSGGVRGYTF. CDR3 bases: TGTGCCAGCAGTGGAGGGGTTAGAGGCTACACCTTC.